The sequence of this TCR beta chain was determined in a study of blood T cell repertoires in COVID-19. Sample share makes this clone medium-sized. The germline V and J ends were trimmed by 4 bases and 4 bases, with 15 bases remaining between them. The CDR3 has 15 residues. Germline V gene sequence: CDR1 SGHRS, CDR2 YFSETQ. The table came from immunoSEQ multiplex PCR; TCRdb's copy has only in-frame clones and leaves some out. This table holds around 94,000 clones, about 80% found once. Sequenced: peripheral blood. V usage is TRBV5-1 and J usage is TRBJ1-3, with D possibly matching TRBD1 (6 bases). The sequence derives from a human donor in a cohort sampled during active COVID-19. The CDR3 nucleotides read TGCGCCAGCAGCCGCGGACAGAGAGAGGGAAACACCATATATTTT. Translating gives CASSRGQREGNTIYF.